Below, 14 T cell receptor beta chains from the same sample are listed, as sequenced in a study of blood T cell repertoires in COVID-19. TCRdb keeps only in-frame clones here, not all; method: immunoSEQ multiplex PCR. The data show about 140,000 clones, with 70% to 85% seen just once and under 9.5% held by the top ten. What was sequenced was peripheral blood. These TCRs come from a woman aged 80 or over in a cohort sampled during active or convalescent COVID-19.

V and J are TRBV6-6 and TRBJ2-1; TRBD2 agrees at 13 bases. The germline gives CDR1 MNHNY, CDR2 SVGAGI (reference sequence). The CDR3 is 21 residues long. V lost 6 bases and J lost 0; bases outside the gene matches: 17. CDR3 in amino acids: CASSAHRPGTSGVSSYNEQFF. CDR3 sequence (DNA): TGTGCCAGCAGCGCCCACAGACCCGGGACTAGCGGGGTGAGCTCCTACAATGAGCAGTTCTTC.

The CDR3 sequence: CASSRRTSGGGETQYF. The CDR3 DNA is TGTGCCAGCAGCAGGCGGACTAGCGGGGGGGGCGAGACCCAGTACTTC. The rearrangement joins TRBV7-2 to TRBJ2-5; TRBD2 agrees at 15 bases. The CDR3 covers 16 residues. The germline V gene encodes CDR1 SGHTA and CDR2 FQGNSA. Trimming removed 5 bases from V and 5 bases from J; junction bases left unmatched: 6.

This rearrangement joins TRBV9 to TRBJ2-5; 7 bases align to TRBD1. Germline V gives CDR1 SGDLS, CDR2 YYNGEE. Trimming at V came to 1 base and at J to 5 bases, leaving 8 bases not matched to a gene. This CDR3 contains 15 residues. CDR3 sequence: CASSVTSGTAETQYF. The CDR3 DNA reads TGTGCCAGCAGCGTAACCTCCGGGACAGCTGAGACCCAGTACTTC.

The gene calls are TRBV19 and TRBJ1-2; D remains unclear. CDR3 size: 15 residues. Trimming pared 1 base from V and 2 bases from J, leaving 11 bases between. Germline-derived CDR1 and CDR2 are LNHDA and SQIVND (reference sequence). The CDR3 bases are TGTGCCAGTAGTATAGTAGGCAGGCGAAACTATGGCTACACCTTC. Translating it yields CASSIVGRRNYGYTF.

The table lists this clone with a count of one. The chain recombines TRBV21-1 with TRBJ1-1; the table names TRBD1, a call not compared with the DNA. TRBV21-1 is a pseudogene. The CDR3 consists of 16 residues. CDR3: CASETPTGGFDTEAFF. CDR3 nucleotides: TGTGCCAGCGAGACCCCGACAGGGGGCTTTGACACTGAAGCTTTCTTT.

The rearrangement links TRBV7-9 to TRBJ2-2, with TRBD1 as a possible D gene (5 bases). V was cut by 1 base and J by 4 bases, with 10 bases left in between. The CDR3 contains 15 residues. The germline CDR1 and CDR2 sequences are SEHNR and FQNEAQ (reference sequence). This CDR3 reads CASSLVRASTGELFF. In DNA, the CDR3 is TGTGCCAGCAGCTTAGTCAGGGCTAGCACCGGGGAGCTGTTTTTT.

The V call is TRBV29-1, the J call TRBJ2-1; D might be TRBD1 (7 bases). The CDR3 sequence is 12 residues long. Germline V lookup: CDR1 SQVTM, CDR2 ANQGSEA. The V gene lost 3 bases and the J gene lost 6 bases, with 9 bases spanning the gap. The CDR3 spells CSVDQGGNEQFF. The CDR3 DNA follows: TGCAGCGTTGATCAGGGGGGCAATGAGCAGTTCTTC.

This chain connects TRBV19 to TRBJ2-1; the match to TRBD1 covers 7 bases. There are 13 residues in the CDR3. J was trimmed by 10 bases and V by 3 bases; bases with no gene match: 6. The V gene's germline CDR1 is LNHDA and CDR2 SQIVND (reference sequence). For the CDR3, the DNA is TGTGCCAGTAGTATGGGGCAGGGGGACGAGCAGTTCTTC. Amino acids: CASSMGQGDEQFF.

This clone was observed a single time. The chain carries TRBV20-1 and TRBJ2-2; TRBD1 might be the D (5 bases). Germline V CDR1 and CDR2: DFQATT, SNEGSKA (reference sequence). This CDR3 is built from 11 residues. The V end was cut by 7 bases, the J end by 3 bases, with 6 bases between. The DNA for the CDR3 is TGCAGTGTAGGGGACACCGGGGAGCTGTTTTTT. As protein: CSVGDTGELFF.

The chain recombines TRBV2 with TRBJ2-1; D is undetermined. The V gene's germline CDR1 is SNHLY and CDR2 FYNNEI. CDR3 length: 14 residues. The ends were cut back, 8 bases at V and 2 bases at J, with 13 bases in the middle. CDR3 loop: CASGRLLAYNEQFF. The CDR3 DNA reads TGTGCCAGCGGGCGCCTCCTGGCCTACAATGAGCAGTTCTTC.

The CDR3 loop reads CASSQTSTEAFF. In DNA, the CDR3 is TGTGCCAGCAGCCAGACAAGCACTGAAGCTTTCTTT. This rearrangement joins TRBV14 to TRBJ1-1; D not certain. Between the trimmed V and J ends, which lost 3 bases and 4 bases, there was a span of 6 bases. There are 12 residues in the CDR3. CDR1 and CDR2 from the germline V gene are SGHDN and FVKESK.

This clone was seen a handful of times. The V gene is TRBV5-4, the J gene TRBJ2-5; 11 positions agree with TRBD1. With V trimmed by 2 bases and J by 5 bases, 8 bases remained unmatched. The CDR3 is 16 amino acids. Germline V gene lookup returns CDR1 SGHNT and CDR2 YYREEE (reference sequence). This CDR3 is CASSLPSGTGGETQYF. The DNA for the CDR3 is TGTGCCAGCAGCTTACCCTCCGGGACAGGGGGGGAGACCCAGTACTTC.

The rearrangement joins TRBV28 to TRBJ2-7, with D perhaps matching TRBD2 (6 bases). Trimming removed 6 bases at V and 2 bases at J, with 23 bases between. Germline CDR1 is MDHEN and CDR2 is SYDVKM. This CDR3 contains 17 residues. The CDR3 DNA reads TGTGCCAGCAGCCCACTCGACGGGGGTGTGAAACCCTACGAGCAGTACGTC. It codes for CASSPLDGGVKPYEQYV.

This clone was counted between two and nine times. The genes are TRBV9 and TRBJ2-1; the D gene is possibly TRBD1 (5 bases). Germline V lookup: CDR1 SGDLS, CDR2 YYNGEE. The CDR3 covers 15 residues. V lost 4 bases to trimming and J lost 10 bases, with 21 bases between them. The CDR3 sequence: CASSPTTETVTEQFF. CDR3 DNA sequence: TGTGCCAGCAGCCCGACGACGGAGACAGTCACGGAGCAGTTCTTC.